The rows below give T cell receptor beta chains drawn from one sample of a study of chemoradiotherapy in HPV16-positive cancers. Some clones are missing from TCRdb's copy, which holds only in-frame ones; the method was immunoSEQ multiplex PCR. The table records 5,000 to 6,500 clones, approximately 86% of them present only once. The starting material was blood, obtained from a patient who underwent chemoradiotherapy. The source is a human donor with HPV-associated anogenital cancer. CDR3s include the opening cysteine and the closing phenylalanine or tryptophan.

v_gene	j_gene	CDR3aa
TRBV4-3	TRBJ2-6	CASSYGTSQSRANVLTF
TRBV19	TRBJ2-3	CASSMEVWDTQYF
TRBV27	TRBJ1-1	CASSLPRRGGSTEAFF
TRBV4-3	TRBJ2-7	CASSQKAGTGAYEQYF
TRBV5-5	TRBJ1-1	CASSLQGGSTEAFF
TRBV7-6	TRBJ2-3	CASSLEASGGTDTQYF
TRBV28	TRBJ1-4	CATLETGTVQNEKLFF
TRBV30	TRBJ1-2	CAWSVDSARGGYTF
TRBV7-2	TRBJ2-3	CASSLDQGSGTQYF
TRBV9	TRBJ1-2	CASSGYDREVFGYTF
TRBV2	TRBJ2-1	CASIPYGVYNEQFF
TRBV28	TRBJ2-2	CASSYAPGVRLTGELFF
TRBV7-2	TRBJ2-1	CASSFVRASVNEQFF
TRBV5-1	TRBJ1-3	CASSLGLISGNTIYF
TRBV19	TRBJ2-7	CASGGTTYEQYF